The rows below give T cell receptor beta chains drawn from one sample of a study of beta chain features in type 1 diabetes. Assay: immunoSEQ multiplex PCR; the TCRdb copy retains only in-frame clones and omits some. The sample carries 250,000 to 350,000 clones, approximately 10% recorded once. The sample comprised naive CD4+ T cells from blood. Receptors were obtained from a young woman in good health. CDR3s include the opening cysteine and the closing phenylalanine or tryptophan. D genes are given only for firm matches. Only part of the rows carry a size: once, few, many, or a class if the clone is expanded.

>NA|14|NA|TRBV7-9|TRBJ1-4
CASSFQGSREKLFF
TGTGCCAGCAGCTTTCAGGGGAGTCGTGAAAAACTGTTTTTT
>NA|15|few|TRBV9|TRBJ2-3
CASSVESTGERAQYF
TGTGCCAGCAGCGTAGAAAGTACTGGAGAGCGGGCGCAGTATTTT
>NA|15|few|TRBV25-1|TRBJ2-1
CASSDYGSRGNEQFF
TGTGCCAGCAGTGACTACGGGTCCCGGGGAAATGAGCAGTTCTTC
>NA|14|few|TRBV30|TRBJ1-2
CAWSVGGANYGYTF
TGTGCCTGGAGTGTAGGAGGGGCAAACTATGGCTACACCTTC
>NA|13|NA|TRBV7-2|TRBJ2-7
CASSFLALGEQYF
TGTGCCAGCAGCTTTCTAGCCCTAGGGGAGCAGTACTTC
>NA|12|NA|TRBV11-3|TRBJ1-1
CASSSKHSEAFF
TGTGCCAGCAGCTCCAAACATTCTGAAGCTTTCTTT
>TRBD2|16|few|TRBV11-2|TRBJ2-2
CASSLVGGGRTGELFF
TGTGCCAGCAGCTTAGTTGGGGGAGGGCGGACCGGGGAGCTGTTTTTT
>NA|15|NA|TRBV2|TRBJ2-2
CASSEEAAHSGELFF
TGTGCCAGCAGTGAAGAGGCGGCTCATTCAGGGGAGCTGTTTTTT
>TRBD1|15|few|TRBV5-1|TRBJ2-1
CASSLNGQGADEQFF
TGCGCCAGCAGCTTGAACGGACAGGGGGCTGATGAGCAGTTCTTC
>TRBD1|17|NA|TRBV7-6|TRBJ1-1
CASSLGPVGQGRTEAFF
TGTGCCAGCAGCTTAGGGCCTGTCGGACAGGGTCGGACTGAAGCTTTCTTT
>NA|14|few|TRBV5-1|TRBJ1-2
CASSDSGTGYGYTF
TGCGCCAGCAGCGACTCCGGGACTGGATATGGCTACACCTTC
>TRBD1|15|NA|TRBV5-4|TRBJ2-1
CASSLRDRGNNEQFF
TGTGCCAGCAGCTTGCGGGACAGGGGGAACAATGAGCAGTTCTTC
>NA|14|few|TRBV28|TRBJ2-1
CASKLVRSYNEQFF
TGTGCCAGCAAGCTGGTACGGTCCTACAATGAGCAGTTCTTC
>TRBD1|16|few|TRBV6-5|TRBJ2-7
CASSYPTDRGTYEQYF
TGTGCCAGCAGTTACCCTACCGACAGGGGAACCTACGAGCAGTACTTC
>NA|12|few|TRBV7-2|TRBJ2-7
CASSPRGYEQYF
TGTGCCAGCAGCCCACGGGGGTACGAGCAGTACTTC
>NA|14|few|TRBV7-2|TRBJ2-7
CASSSQTGPYEQYF
TGTGCCAGCAGCTCCCAGACAGGACCCTACGAGCAGTACTTC
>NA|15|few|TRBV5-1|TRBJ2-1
CASSLAVSSYNEQFF
TGCGCCAGCAGCTTGGCGGTAAGCTCCTACAATGAGCAGTTCTTC
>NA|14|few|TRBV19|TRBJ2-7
CASSIVGYDDEQYF
TGTGCCAGTAGTATAGTCGGGTACGACGACGAGCAGTACTTC
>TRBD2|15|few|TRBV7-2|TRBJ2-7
CASSPPRGGAYEQYF
TGTGCCAGCAGCCCCCCTCGTGGGGGGGCCTACGAGCAGTACTTC
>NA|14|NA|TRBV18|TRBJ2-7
CASSPPFGQGEQYF
TGTGCCAGCTCACCACCGTTTGGGCAGGGAGAGCAGTACTTC
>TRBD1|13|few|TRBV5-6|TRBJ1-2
CASSPRDSYGYTF
TGTGCCAGCAGCCCCCGGGACAGCTATGGCTACACCTTC
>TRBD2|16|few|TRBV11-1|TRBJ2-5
CASSRLSGRGDETQYF
TGTGCCAGCAGCCGCCTTAGCGGGAGAGGCGATGAGACCCAGTACTTC
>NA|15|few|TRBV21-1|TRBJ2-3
CASSNLAGDRDTQYF
TGTGCCAGCAGCAACCTAGCGGGAGATCGAGATACGCAGTATTTT
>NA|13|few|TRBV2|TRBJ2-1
CASSPLAYNEQFF
TGTGCCAGCAGTCCCCTAGCCTACAATGAGCAGTTCTTC
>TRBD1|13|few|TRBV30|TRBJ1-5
CAWSGDRAQPQHF
TGTGCCTGGAGTGGGGACAGGGCTCAGCCCCAGCATTTT
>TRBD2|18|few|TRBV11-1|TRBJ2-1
CASSLTASGRAVYNEQFF
TGTGCCAGCAGCTTAACGGCTAGCGGGAGGGCCGTTTACAATGAGCAGTTCTTC
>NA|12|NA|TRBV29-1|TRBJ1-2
CSVGSQNYGYTF
TGCAGCGTTGGGAGTCAAAACTATGGCTACACCTTC
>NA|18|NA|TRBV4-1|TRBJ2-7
CASSQDWVDTPGSFEQYF
TGCGCCAGCAGCCAAGATTGGGTGGACACGCCAGGGTCCTTCGAGCAGTACTTC
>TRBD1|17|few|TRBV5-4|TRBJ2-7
CASSLIGQAPSSYEQYF
TGTGCCAGCAGCCTTATCGGACAGGCTCCTAGCTCCTACGAGCAGTACTTC
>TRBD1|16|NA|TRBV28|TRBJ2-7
CASTQPGQGLLYEQYF
TGTGCCAGCACCCAACCGGGACAGGGACTTCTCTACGAGCAGTACTTC
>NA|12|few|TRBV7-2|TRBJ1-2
CASSLNREGYTF
TGTGCCAGCAGCTTAAACAGGGAAGGCTACACCTTC
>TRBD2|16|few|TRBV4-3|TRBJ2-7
CASSQVLAGLRYEQYF
TGCGCCAGCAGCCAGGTACTAGCGGGATTACGCTACGAGCAGTACTTC
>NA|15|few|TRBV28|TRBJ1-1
CASSFTRRSNTEAFF
TGTGCCAGCAGTTTTACGCGCCGTTCGAACACTGAAGCTTTCTTT
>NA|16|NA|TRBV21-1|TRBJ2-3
CASSKSGTSYTDTQYF
TGTGCCAGCAGCAAAAGTGGGACTAGTTACACAGATACGCAGTATTTT
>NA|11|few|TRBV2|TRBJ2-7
CASSGPNEQYF
TGTGCCAGCAGTGGTCCCAACGAGCAGTACTTC
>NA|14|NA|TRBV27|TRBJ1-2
CASMAGGGSYGYTF
TGTGCCAGCATGGCGGGAGGGGGGAGCTATGGCTACACCTTC
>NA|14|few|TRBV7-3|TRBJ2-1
CASSSMTANNEQFF
TGTGCCAGCAGCTCCATGACAGCGAACAATGAGCAGTTCTTC
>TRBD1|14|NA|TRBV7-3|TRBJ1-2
CASSPQGGVSGYTF
TGTGCCAGCAGCCCACAGGGGGGGGTGTCCGGCTACACCTTC
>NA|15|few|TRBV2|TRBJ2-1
CASRAEVQSYNEQFF
TGTGCCAGCAGGGCGGAGGTACAATCCTACAATGAGCAGTTCTTC
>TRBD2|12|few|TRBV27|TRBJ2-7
CASLGLAGEQYF
TGTGCCAGCCTTGGCTTAGCGGGGGAGCAGTACTTC
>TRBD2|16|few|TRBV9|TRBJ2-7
CASSVGTSGSTYEQYF
TGTGCCAGCAGCGTCGGGACTAGCGGGAGTACCTACGAGCAGTACTTC
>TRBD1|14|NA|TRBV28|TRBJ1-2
CASSLDRANYGYTF
TGTGCCAGCAGTCTGGACAGGGCGAACTATGGCTACACCTTC
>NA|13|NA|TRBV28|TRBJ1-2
CASSLGQFYGYTF
TGTGCCAGCAGTTTAGGGCAGTTCTATGGCTACACCTTC
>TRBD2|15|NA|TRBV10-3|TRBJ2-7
CAISTGTSSSYEQYF
TGTGCCATCAGCACCGGGACTAGCAGTTCCTACGAGCAGTACTTC
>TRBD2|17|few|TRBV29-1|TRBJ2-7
CSVQSPGLAGRSYEQYF
TGCAGCGTTCAAAGCCCGGGACTAGCGGGACGATCCTACGAGCAGTACTTC
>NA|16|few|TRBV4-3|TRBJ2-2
CASSQESGSPTGELFF
TGCGCCAGCAGCCAAGAATCGGGTTCGCCCACCGGGGAGCTGTTTTTT
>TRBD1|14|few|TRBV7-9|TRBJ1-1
CASSGQGWGTEAFF
TGTGCCAGCAGCGGACAGGGTTGGGGAACTGAAGCTTTCTTT
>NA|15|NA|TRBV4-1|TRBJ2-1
CASSQERTIDNEQFF
TGCGCCAGCAGCCAAGAGCGGACTATAGACAATGAGCAGTTCTTC
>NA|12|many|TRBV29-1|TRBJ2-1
CSVDGLANEQFF
TGCAGCGTTGACGGGTTGGCCAATGAGCAGTTCTTC
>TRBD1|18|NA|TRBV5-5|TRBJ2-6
CASSMGQNIPSGANVLTF
TGTGCCAGCAGCATGGGACAGAACATACCCTCTGGGGCCAACGTCCTGACTTTC
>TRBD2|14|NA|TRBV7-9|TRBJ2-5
CASSRLGDYETQYF
TGTGCCAGCAGCCGTCTGGGGGACTACGAGACCCAGTACTTC
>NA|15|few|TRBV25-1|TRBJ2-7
CASSELGGSTYEQYF
TGTGCCAGCAGTGAATTGGGGGGTTCCACCTACGAGCAGTACTTC
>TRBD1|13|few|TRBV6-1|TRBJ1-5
CASSPDRERPQHF
TGTGCCAGCAGCCCCGACAGGGAGAGACCCCAGCATTTT
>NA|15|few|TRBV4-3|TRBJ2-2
CASSQEASNTGELFF
TGCGCCAGCAGTCAAGAGGCCAGTAACACCGGGGAGCTGTTTTTT
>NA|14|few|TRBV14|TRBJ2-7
CASSTSRGHYEQYF
TGTGCCAGCAGTACGAGTCGGGGTCACTACGAGCAGTACTTC
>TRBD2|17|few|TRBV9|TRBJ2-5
CASIPRGEREREETQYF
TGTGCCAGCATTCCCCGGGGGGAGCGGGAGAGGGAAGAGACCCAGTACTTC
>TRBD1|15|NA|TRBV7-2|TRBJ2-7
CASSRLPGQGAEQYF
TGTGCCAGCAGCCGCCTCCCGGGACAGGGGGCCGAGCAGTACTTC
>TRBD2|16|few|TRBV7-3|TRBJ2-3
CASSLRTSGSTDTQYF
TGTGCCAGCAGCCTCCGGACTAGCGGCAGCACAGATACGCAGTATTTT
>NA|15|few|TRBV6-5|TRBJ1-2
CASSPTRGGSYGYTF
TGTGCCAGCAGTCCCACGAGGGGAGGAAGCTATGGCTACACCTTC
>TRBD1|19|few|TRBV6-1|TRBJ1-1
CASSDVYGTLRGPNTEAFF
TGTGCCAGCAGTGATGTTTATGGCACCCTCAGGGGGCCGAACACTGAAGCTTTCTTT